This TCR beta chain was found in a study of T cells expressing NK-cell markers (dated by TCRdb to 2020 to 2022). Study-wide context: In sorted CD3+CD56+NKG2C+, CD3+CD56+NKG2C- and CD3+CD56-NKG2C+ T-cell subsets from about eight donors, TCR beta-chain repertoires were profiled. Randomly selected healthy volunteers, three men and five women, were used as the eight sequenced donors. Sequencing of the libraries produced 2 x 150 bp reads on Illumina HiSeq 2000/2500, MiSeq or NextSeq. Among the eight sequenced donors, only one was HCMV-seronegative, while the other seven were HCMV-seropositive.

HCMV serostatus was determined by detecting HCMV-specific IgG in serum with a commercial ELISA kit. Peripheral blood mononuclear cells were isolated from blood by Ficoll density gradient centrifugation. The CDR3, from cysteine to phenylalanine, totals 12 residues. No DNA appears here. Based on the germline V gene (reference sequence), the CDR1 and CDR2 sequences are LGHDT and YNNKEL. To note about this clonotype: It lacks a known antigen.

The investigation overall reported the following: Those dominant clonotypes were again the most abundant among CD3+CD56-NKG2C+ cells in a handful of donors, at roughly 25-65%. In several donors, the dominant CD3+CD56+NKG2C+ clonotypes ranked among the top 10 CD8+ clonotypes, making up about 1.0-8% of CD8+ T cells. Whether the expanded NKG2C-expressing T cell clones were specific for HCMV antigens was left unclear.

Instrument on record: Illumina HiSeq 2000. 5'RACE template switching, by which a universal primer site and unique molecular identifiers were added, was used to make TCR beta cDNA libraries. Synthesis of cDNA was primed from the TCR beta constant segment and was followed by two consecutive PCR amplification steps. The authors' pipeline ran thus. MIGEC handled demultiplexing of the reads and grouping by UMI, while MiTCR was used to assemble and quantify clonotypes. Only TCR cDNA sequences supported by at least two reads were kept to exclude erroneous sequences. The tcR package was used for downstream repertoire analysis, with clonotypes matched between fractions based on CDR3 nucleotide sequence plus V segment. VDJmatch was used to annotate antigen specificity against VDJdb, with one amino acid substitution in CDR3 permitted. TCRdb reprocessed the sequencing reads and holds a single record per CDR3 protein sequence, with no DNA. The V and J calls follow TCRdb's processing rather than the paper's. For this sample, the table gives around 8,000 distinct CDR3 sequences. The top ten hold about 10% of the sample.

The sequencing sample was made of blood T cells: a sorted CD56 or NKG2C T cell subset, CD4+ or CD8+ T cells, or bulk PBMC T cells (not recorded which). The receptor chain draws on TRBV3-1 and TRBJ1-1; the TCRdb call, TRBD1, lacks DNA for checking. This TCR was recovered from a man in his late teens or twenties in good health. Donor details come from another sample of the same person, matched by shared clones. The encoded CDR3 is CASSQYKGQAFF.